What follows is one TCR beta chain and its context. What antigen it recognizes has not been identified. Per-base quality was not reported, and no clone a single base away is much larger than it. The sample is drawn from a study of cytomegalovirus exposure and HLA in healthy donors (TCRdb year 2017). For context, the study as a whole: In an earlier analysis of approximately 500 of the donors, 250 to 350 Gb of sequence data and 90 million to 130 million unique TCR beta sequences from roughly 190 million T cells were reported. An early release that covered some 630 HLA-typed donors contained 250 to 350 gigabases of sequencing data and roughly 84 million unique TCR sequences. Every discovery cohort repertoire had been produced on one sequencing platform. Using immunosequencing, the study profiled T cell repertoires from 500 to 800 subjects and related those repertoires to cytomegalovirus serostatus. Among around 400 genotyped donors of the cohort, an average of around 220,000 unique TCR beta nucleotide sequences was sequenced per donor, of which about 18% were non-productive. In a later genetic analysis, genome-wide SNP genotypes for about 55% of the roughly 700 donors were used, and that subset was treated as a discovery cohort. Donor age, sex, ethnicity and CMV serostatus were compiled together with the repertoire data. A later analysis re-examined previously published TCR beta repertoires from more than 550 donors and added high-resolution HLA genotyping to investigate patterns of TCR occurrence. HLA typing included class I and class II loci at four-digit resolution. A separate validation cohort of roughly 120 different subjects was used in addition to the 666-subject first cohort. The genetic ancestry cluster associated with self-reported Caucasian donors included 81% of the 398 genotyped donors. Because of strong linkage in the cohort, roughly five DR-DQ haplotypes were treated as single units for association and clustering. An earlier analysis of some 600 of the donors applied high-throughput TCR beta sequencing to assess whether each TCR beta V gene segment acted as functional or pseudogenic. Rather than using new phenotypic data, the later analysis identified candidate immune exposures from TCR beta sequences and from how often those sequences occurred across donors. To predict cytomegalovirus infection status, the study brought together high-throughput TCR immunosequencing, statistical association of individual TCRs with disease status, and machine learning. The number of donors typed differed by locus, with about 620-630 for A, B, C, DRB1 and DQB1, around 500 for DQA1, about 610 for DPA1, and over 400 for DPB1. The study was designed to test whether signatures of past pathogen exposure could be identified by cataloging public T cell receptors. Study-wide conclusions, independent of this receptor: In vitro tests confirmed that a few of the cytomegalovirus-associated TCR beta chains recognize cytomegalovirus antigens. Roughly uniform sequencing depth across donors was assumed in presence/absence analyses, although this assumption may not hold. Several of the top co-occurrence clusters appeared to be linked to parvovirus B19, influenza, CMV and Epstein-Barr virus, according to a later analysis. A further reported finding was that TCR beta sequences accurately predicted the HLA-A and HLA-B alleles for most subjects in the first cohort. Most CMV-associated TCR beta chains appeared to be HLA-restricted in a later analysis, and the HLA associations seemed to be driven largely by CMV exposure. In a later analysis, TCR association rates were found to vary across HLA loci, with the most associated TCRs seen for DRB1 alleles and the fewest for HLA-C alleles. A cluster of highly shared sequence variants was judged likely to be a technical artifact of the sequencing pipeline. Compared with the roughly 670-donor mean, donors in an Asian-associated ancestry cluster had fewer N-insertions in productive TCRs, according to a later genetic analysis. Correlated functional status among segregating V segments might be attributable to linkage disequilibrium, but an unknown experimental factor could not be ruled out. The cohort was sequenced for TCR beta chains only, and without alpha or paired-chain data the features that could be detected were limited. Approximately 16 rarely observed V segments, including chromosome 9 orphons, were excluded from the earlier analysis of just under 600 of the donors because counts were too low. In a later genetic analysis, a missense DCLRE1C variant was associated with V-gene and J-gene trimming of TCR beta chains, and the association was replicated in an independent cohort. According to the authors, the approach could potentially be generalized to other disease states and immunological phenotypes. When HLA alleles, especially DR and DQ, strongly co-occurred, TCR associations were difficult to assign to individual alleles. Cytomegalovirus status was reported to be diagnosed by the classifier with high specificity and sensitivity in both the original and validation cohorts. Most TCR sequences were seen in very few donors, while some public TCRs were found in many individuals. Because HLA typing was unavailable for some donors at each locus, only the typed subset was used in association tests. In a later analysis, over 15,000 TCR beta sequences were associated with specific HLA alleles at a false discovery rate of 0.05. The study gave a list of under 200 TCR beta chains associated with cytomegalovirus. In an earlier analysis of roughly 560 of the donors, most TCR beta V segments were observed in productive rearrangements about 87% or about 30% of the time, broadly matching IMGT annotations. For the cohort, immune exposure information was limited to CMV serostatus. In a later analysis, HLA-associated TCR beta chains were found to be more clonally expanded and to have lower generation probabilities than equally common non-associated chains.

Library creation used the immunoSEQ multiplex PCR assay. The multiplex PCR relied on a mix of 60 forward primers for TCR Vbeta segments and 13 reverse primers for TCR Jbeta segments. Amplification of the CDR3 region of rearranged TCR beta genes was performed with a multiplex PCR assay on genomic DNA. Amplified TCR beta libraries were sequenced as 87-base-pair reads on the Illumina HiSeq System. As for the original processing: Across the 500 to 850 repertoires, a later analysis counted 80 million or so unique TCR beta chains, around 10 million of which were shared by at least two donors. A nearest-neighbor algorithm error-corrected the raw reads and collapsed the reads into unique sequences, merging closely related sequences to remove PCR and sequencing errors. Alignment of CDR3 sequences to IMGT reference sequences was used to assign V, D and J gene segments. For a sequence to be retained, at least a six-nucleotide match to both a V gene segment and a J gene segment was required. A rearrangement counted as productive if the CDR3 had no stop codons and remained in frame with V and J, and every other rearrangement counted as non-productive. CDR3 was defined according to IMGT convention as the region running from the second conserved V-encoded cysteine to the conserved J-encoded phenylalanine. The earlier analysis of 587 of the donors excluded sequences that lacked an unambiguous match to a single V gene segment. In an earlier analysis of 587 of the donors, a V segment was called functional when productive rearrangements were above 56.7%, and segregating when the standard deviation between donors exceeded 5%. A statistical classification framework was built to diagnose cytomegalovirus status from the catalog of TCR beta chain sequences. A later analysis assigned V and J genes by comparing TCR nucleotide sequences with IMGT/GENE-DB human TR gene sequences. A later analysis assigned CDR3 sequences and most-parsimonious VDJ recombination scenarios with the TCRdist pipeline. In a later analysis, each TCR beta chain was defined by its CDR3 amino acid sequence together with its V-gene family, and reads without a unique V-gene family were excluded. A later analysis removed several hundred highly shared, low-generation-probability nucleotide sequences to deal with suspected cross-contamination and a sequencing artifact. In a later analysis, a clonal expansion index was calculated for each public chain from normalized within-repertoire ranks of inferred template counts. A later analysis computed generation probabilities with a VDJ recombination model fitted to out-of-frame rearrangements, and checked the results against IGoR. In a later analysis, TCR-TCR, TCR-HLA and TCR-CMV co-occurrence was scored with hypergeometric tests, and a repertoire-size bias correction was applied to TCR pairs. To estimate false discovery rates, a later analysis permuted the HLA or CMV assignments 20 times. In a later analysis, co-occurring TCRs were grouped using DBSCAN, and TCRdist sequence similarity was added for clustering within HLA-allele-positive subsets. For co-occurrence clustering, repertoires with fewer than 30,000 or more than 120,000 public chains were excluded, along with 5 or 6 repertoires with anomalous nucleotide sharing. TCRdb took over this immuneACCESS table, retaining in-frame rearrangements with V and J assigned. Such tables are incomplete; in checked studies, under half of the missing clones stem from an unresolved V gene, and the remainder is unexplained. The DNA was the basis for D and trimming; V, J and clone size are from that table. The sample table contains about 140,000 clones; only one count was recorded for around 73% of them. The ten largest clones capture 1% to 1.5% of the sample.

The cohort was made up of under 800 healthy bone marrow donors. At the time of sampling, all cohort members were nominally healthy, though unrecorded immune exposures were likely present. The donor was CMV seronegative and belonged to the group of several hundred seronegative cohort members. A peripheral blood sample was provided by each donor, and peripheral blood mononuclear cells were used for TCR beta sequencing. The Qiagen DNeasy Blood Extraction Kit was used to extract genomic DNA from the blood cell samples. Material: PBMCs. The source is a woman aged 40-49 years in good health and CMV-seronegative.

The sequence in DNA is TGTGCCAGCAGCTGGGGGGACTATGGCTACACCTTC. The encoded protein is CASSWGDYGYTF. This chain joins TRBV25-1 to TRBJ1-2; the D gene is perhaps TRBD1, on 5 matching bases. The germline V gene provides CDR1 MGHDK and CDR2 SYGVNS. The CDR3, from cysteine to phenylalanine, totals 12 residues. The CDR3 DNA has 36 bases and is translated from base 1. Deletion took 6 bases off V and 3 bases off J, with a span of 8 bases between the germline ends.